The 12 T cell receptor beta chains listed next were all sequenced from one sample in a study of cytomegalovirus exposure and HLA in healthy donors. 13 Jbeta primers and 60 Vbeta primers were used for the PCR. The assay was immunoSEQ multiplex PCR, and TCRdb's table has in-frame clones only and misses some. The sample contains 45,000 to 65,000 clones, about 72% of which appear only once. The sample comprised PBMCs. The receptors derive from a woman aged 40 to 50 in good health and CMV-seropositive.

The chain links TRBV18 to TRBJ1-3; no clear D gene. Trimming left V 1 base short and J 2 bases short, with 21 bases between. CDR3 length: 19 amino acids. Germline V CDR1 and CDR2: KGHSH, LQKENI. Here the CDR3 DNA reads TGTGCCAGCTCACCACACGATCTGAATCGTCGGGTGGCTGGAAACACCATATATTTT. It encodes CASSPHDLNRRVAGNTIYF.

This rearrangement joins TRBV5-4 to TRBJ2-3; TRBD1 matches 7 bases. J lost 0 bases, V lost 4 bases, and 8 bases had no gene match. The germline gives CDR1 SGHNT, CDR2 YYREEE (reference sequence). There are 16 residues in the CDR3. CDR3 sequence: CASSDAQGLSTDTQYF. Written as DNA, the CDR3 is TGTGCCAGCAGCGATGCACAGGGGTTGAGCACAGATACGCAGTATTTT.

The chain links TRBV2 to TRBJ2-3; the D is unclear. The CDR3 runs 20 residues. Germline CDR1 SNHLY, CDR2 FYNNEI. Trimming pared 2 bases from V and 0 bases from J, leaving 24 bases between. The CDR3, as DNA: TGTGCCAGCAGTGAATTTTCTAGTTTCTTCCCCTCAGCTAGCACAGATACGCAGTATTTT. Translated, it gives CASSEFSSFFPSASTDTQYF.

The chain carries TRBV5-1 and TRBJ2-7, with 8 positions matching TRBD1. J was trimmed by 1 base and V by 7 bases; bases with no gene match: 7. The CDR3 consists of 14 residues. The germline V gene has CDR1 SGHRS and CDR2 YFSETQ. As DNA, the CDR3 is TGCGCCAGCTCCAGGCAGGGGGCGTCCTACGAGCAGTACTTC. Translated, it gives CASSRQGASYEQYF.

In its sample, this clone was seen a few times. The J gene is TRBJ2-3, the V gene TRBV5-1, with a weak D call TRBD2 (7 bases). The V end was cut by 4 bases, the J end by 2 bases, with 17 bases between. Germline CDR1 and CDR2: SGHRS and YFSETQ. This CDR3 is 16 amino acids long. CDR3 DNA: TGCGCCAGCAGCCATGGGGGGGCCGACTTCACAGATACGCAGTATTTT. This gives the protein CASSHGGADFTDTQYF. Combining the CDR3 with reference TRBV5-1 and TRBJ2-3 gives the whole variable domain KAGVTQTPRYLIKTRGQQVTLSCSPISGHRSVSWYQQTPGQGLQFLFEYFSETQRNKGNFPGRFSGRQFSNSRSEMNVSTLELGDSALYLCASSHGGADFTDTQYFGPGTRLTVL.

This clone occurred once. The genes are TRBV30 and TRBJ2-7; the match to TRBD1 covers 8 bases. There are 13 residues in the CDR3. CDR1 GTSNPN and CDR2 SVGIG come from the germline V gene (reference sequence). V lost 4 bases, J lost 2 bases, and 4 bases stayed unmatched. CDR3 in DNA: TGTGCCTGGAATCAGGGGGCAACCTACGAGCAGTACTTC. It specifies CAWNQGATYEQYF.

This clone has only one observation. The V and J genes are TRBV10-3 and TRBJ2-6; 8 bases align to TRBD1. CDR3 length: 16 amino acids. Per the germline V gene, CDR1 is ENHRY and CDR2 is SYGVKD. V lost 10 bases and J lost 1; bases outside the gene matches: 9. CDR3 residues: CATETGVGSGANVLTF. The CDR3 DNA reads as TGTGCCACCGAGACAGGGGTGGGATCTGGGGCCAACGTCCTGACTTTC.

The gene calls are TRBV4-1 and TRBJ1-1, with 8 nucleotides matching TRBD1. From germline, CDR1 is MGHRA and CDR2 YSYEKL. Germline trimming cut 1 base from V and 2 bases from J; bases unmatched to any gene: 9. This CDR3 has 17 residues. CDR3 nucleotides: TGCGCCAGCAGCCAAGCGGGCAGGGGGCGGACTAACACTGAAGCTTTCTTT. Its translation: CASSQAGRGRTNTEAFF.

The chain has TRBV5-1 and TRBJ1-2; D ambiguous. The CDR3 sequence is 14 residues long. Between the trimmed V and J ends, which lost 0 bases and 8 bases, there was a span of 14 bases. CDR1 and CDR2 (germline): SGHRS, YFSETQ. This CDR3 is CASSLESSGFGYTF. The CDR3 DNA reads as TGCGCCAGCAGCTTGGAAAGTAGCGGTTTCGGCTACACCTTC.

This clone has just a few counts. V and J are TRBV5-1 and TRBJ1-6; 9 bases map to TRBD1. The CDR3 length is 14 residues. In germline, CDR1 is SGHRS, CDR2 YFSETQ. Trimming cost V 4 bases and J 8 bases; bases outside gene matches: 4. The CDR3 is CASSRGQGHSPLHF. The CDR3 nucleotides read TGCGCCAGCAGCCGTGGACAGGGGCATTCACCCCTCCACTTT.

This clone appeared a single time. The genes are TRBV6-1 and TRBJ2-5, with D tentatively TRBD1 (5 bases). TRBJ2-7 explains the end of the DNA better; the J call may be wrong. CDR1 is MNHNS, CDR2 SASEGT, per germline. The CDR3 totals 16 residues. CDR3 amino acids: CASSESPTAPSYEQYF. Here the CDR3 DNA reads TGTGCCAGCAGTGAGTCTCCGACAGCCCCTAGTTACGAGCAGTACTTC.

This clone turned up a few times. The rearrangement links TRBV15 to TRBJ1-2; a weak D match, TRBD1 (5 bases). The germline V gene has CDR1 LNHNV and CDR2 YYDKDF (reference sequence). The CDR3 is made up of 14 amino acids. Trimming removed 1 base from V and 8 bases from J, with 14 bases in between. CDR3 region: CATSRVVRVKGYTF. Written as DNA, the CDR3 is TGTGCCACCAGCAGAGTCGTCAGGGTGAAAGGCTACACCTTC.